This T cell receptor beta chain was documented in a study of shared clonotypes between healthy human individuals. The study's findings and limits: Apart from blood, nothing was sampled; tissue repertoires likely differ.

Germline loops: CDR1 SGHTS, CDR2 YDEGEE. Trimming stripped 4 bases from V and 6 bases from J, with 9 bases between. CDR3 length: 12 residues. Healthy HIV-negative adults without recent acute infections or vaccinations served as donors. Nashville, Tennessee was home to all donors, each a Caucasian adult. Original processing notes: Filtering differed since immunoSEQ provided only junctions, with no quality scores. The repertoire was sequenced with immunoSEQ multiplex PCR; TCRdb's copy has only in-frame clones and lacks some. The V and J calls and clone size come from that table; D and trimming were worked out from the DNA. The repertoire consists of more than 1.2 million clones, with approximately 98.5% occurring once and the leading ten covering 0.36%. To note about this clone: Its specificity is unknown.

This clonotype was obtained from a man younger than 40 in good health. The V and J genes are TRBV5-8 and TRBJ2-3; D unresolved. Source material: naive CD4+ T cells sorted from blood. Subset noted: CD45RA+ positively selected. The CDR3 DNA follows: TGTGCCAGCAGCGCCTCAATTGATACGCAGTATTTT. The encoded protein is CASSASIDTQYF. The complete variable domain, with remaining parts taken from reference TRBV5-8 and TRBJ2-3, reads EAGVTQSPTHLIKTRGQQATLRCSPISGHTSVYWYQQALGLGLQFLLWYDEGEERNRGNFPPRFSGRQFPNYSSELNVNALELEDSALYLCASSASIDTQYFGPGTRLTVL.